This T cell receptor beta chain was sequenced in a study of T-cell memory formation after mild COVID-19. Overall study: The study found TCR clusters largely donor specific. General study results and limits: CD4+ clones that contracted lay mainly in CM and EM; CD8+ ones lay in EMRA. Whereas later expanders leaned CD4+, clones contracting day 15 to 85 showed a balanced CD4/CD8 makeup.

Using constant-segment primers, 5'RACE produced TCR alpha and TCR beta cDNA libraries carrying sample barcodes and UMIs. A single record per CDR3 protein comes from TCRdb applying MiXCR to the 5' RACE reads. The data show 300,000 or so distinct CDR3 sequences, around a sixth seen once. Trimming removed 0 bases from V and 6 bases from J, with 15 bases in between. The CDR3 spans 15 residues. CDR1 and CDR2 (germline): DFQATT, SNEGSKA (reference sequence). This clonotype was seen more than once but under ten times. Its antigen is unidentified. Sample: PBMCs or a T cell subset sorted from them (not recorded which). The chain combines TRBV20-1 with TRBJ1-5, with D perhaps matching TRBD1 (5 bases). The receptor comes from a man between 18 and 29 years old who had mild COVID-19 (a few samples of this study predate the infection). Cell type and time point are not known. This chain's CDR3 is CSARDRGTKIQPQHF. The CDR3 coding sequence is TGCAGTGCTAGAGATCGGGGGACGAAGATTCAGCCCCAGCATTTT.